This is a list of T cell receptor beta chains from one sample in a study of OX40 agonist ivuxolimab in advanced cancers. TCRdb keeps only in-frame clones here, not all; method: immunoSEQ multiplex PCR. The sample comprises about 86,000 clones, roughly 89% of which are singletons, and under 0.25% rests with the top ten. This specimen consisted of CD4+ or CD8+ T cells sorted from blood, obtained in a trial of the OX40 agonist ivuxolimab. The source is an adult with an advanced solid tumor such as melanoma, head and neck, liver or kidney cancer. Both conserved end residues are part of each CDR3. The D gene is left open where the match is weak. The size field is filled for only some rows; it gives once, few, many or a size class.

D	V	size	J	CDR3	DNA
TRBD2	TRBV2	-	TRBJ2-1	CASSRLANEQFF	TGTGCCAGCAGCCGACTAGCGAATGAGCAGTTCTTC
-	TRBV4-1	-	TRBJ2-2	CASSPAASRGGTGELFF	TGCGCCAGCAGCCCGGCGGCCTCCCGAGGTGGCACCGGGGAGCTGTTTTTT
-	TRBV11-2	-	TRBJ1-3	CASSLGLGGAGNTIYF	TGTGCCAGCAGCTTAGGTCTCGGGGGAGCTGGAAACACCATATATTTT
-	TRBV6-1	-	TRBJ1-5	CASSVFGLDQPQHF	TGTGCCAGCAGTGTTTTCGGCCTCGATCAGCCCCAGCATTTT
-	TRBV5-1	-	TRBJ1-1	CASEYGIGDTEAFF	TGCGCCAGTGAGTACGGGATTGGGGACACTGAAGCTTTCTTT
-	TRBV6-6	-	TRBJ2-7	CASTATYEQYF	TGTGCCAGCACCGCAACCTACGAGCAGTACTTC
-	TRBV5-1	-	TRBJ2-7	CASSLGGTYEQYF	TGCGCCAGCAGCTTGGGAGGGACCTACGAGCAGTACTTC
TRBD1	TRBV27	-	TRBJ1-2	CASSRQGLNYGYTF	TGTGCCAGCAGTCGACAGGGGTTAAACTATGGCTACACCTTC
TRBD1	TRBV5-1	-	TRBJ1-6	CASSWGVGQGADSPLHF	TGCGCCAGCAGCTGGGGGGTAGGACAGGGTGCTGATTCACCCCTCCACTTT
-	TRBV28	-	TRBJ2-5	CASSRDRSETQYF	TGTGCCAGCAGCAGAGACAGGTCCGAGACCCAGTACTTC
TRBD2	TRBV4-3	-	TRBJ2-1	CASSRDTGGNEQFF	TGCGCCAGCAGCCGAGACACCGGGGGGAATGAGCAGTTCTTC
-	TRBV6-5	-	TRBJ2-7	CASRSPAGNYEQYF	TGTGCCAGCAGATCCCCCGCAGGGAACTACGAGCAGTACTTC
TRBD2	TRBV18	-	TRBJ2-7	CASSPRATSGRANGGEQYF	TGTGCCAGCTCACCGCGAGCGACTAGCGGGAGGGCCAACGGCGGCGAGCAGTACTTC
-	TRBV25-1	once	TRBJ2-3	CASSFAGIITDTQYF	TGTGCCAGCAGTTTCGCGGGAATTATTACAGATACGCAGTATTTT
-	TRBV7-9	-	TRBJ2-2	CASTSGELFF	TGTGCCAGCACCTCCGGGGAGCTGTTTTTT
-	TRBV28	-	TRBJ1-2	CAATGTSYYGYTF	TGTGCCGCGACCGGGACCTCCTACTATGGCTACACCTTC
-	TRBV28	once	TRBJ2-2	CASSLRWRELFF	TGTGCCAGCAGTTTACGGTGGAGGGAGCTGTTTTTT
TRBD1	TRBV5-1	-	TRBJ2-2	CASTLGQGANTGELFF	TGCGCCAGCACCTTGGGTCAGGGGGCGAACACCGGGGAGCTGTTTTTT
-	TRBV14	-	TRBJ2-1	CASSQQTGYNEQFF	TGTGCCAGCAGCCAACAAACAGGGTACAATGAGCAGTTCTTC
TRBD2	TRBV5-1	-	TRBJ2-1	CASSTWTSVYNEQFF	TGCGCCAGCAGCACATGGACTAGCGTCTACAATGAGCAGTTCTTC
-	TRBV4-3	-	TRBJ2-3	CASSPRWGAPDSSTDTQYF	TGCGCCAGCAGCCCCCGGTGGGGGGCTCCAGACAGTAGCACAGATACGCAGTATTTT
TRBD2	TRBV19	once	TRBJ2-1	CASRTSGIGNEQFF	TGTGCCAGTAGAACTAGCGGGATTGGGAATGAGCAGTTCTTC
-	TRBV7-2	-	TRBJ2-3	CASSLTADTQYF	TGTGCCAGCAGCTTAACGGCAGATACGCAGTATTTT
TRBD1	TRBV5-1	once	TRBJ2-7	CASSWTGTGGEFSYEQYF	TGCGCCAGCAGCTGGACCGGGACAGGGGGCGAATTTTCCTACGAGCAGTACTTC
-	TRBV5-1	-	TRBJ1-1	CASSLESRVTSQAFF	TGCGCCAGCAGCTTGGAGAGCAGGGTAACCTCGCAGGCTTTCTTT
-	TRBV7-3	once	TRBJ1-1	CASSPRRTGNTEAFF	TGTGCCAGCAGCCCGCGAAGGACGGGGAACACTGAAGCTTTCTTT